The next 4 T cell receptor beta chains were all read from a single sample in a study of OX40 agonist ivuxolimab in advanced cancers. TCRdb keeps only in-frame clones here, not all; method: immunoSEQ multiplex PCR. The sample gives approximately 26,000 clones, about 77% of which show up once; 11% is in the top ten. This sample comprised CD4+ or CD8+ T cells sorted from blood, obtained in a trial of the OX40 agonist ivuxolimab. These receptors originate from an adult with an advanced solid tumor such as melanoma, head and neck, liver or kidney cancer.

The chain is built from TRBV6-5 and TRBJ2-5, with 8 bases lining up with TRBD1. This CDR3 contains 16 residues. The germline V gene encodes CDR1 MNHEY and CDR2 SVGAGI. With 1 base clipped from V and 0 bases from J, the junction kept 4 bases outside the gene matches. CDR3 amino acids: CASSYWTGRYQETQYF. The CDR3 DNA is TGTGCCAGCAGTTACTGGACAGGGCGATACCAAGAGACCCAGTACTTC.

The J gene is TRBJ2-5, the V gene TRBV4-2; D not resolved. CDR1 is LGHNA and CDR2 is YNFKEQ in the germline V gene. This CDR3 comprises 15 residues. V dropped 0 bases and J dropped 2 bases, with 10 bases sitting between them. The CDR3 sequence is CASSQDFGYQETQYF. The CDR3 DNA reads TGTGCCAGCAGCCAAGATTTCGGATATCAAGAGACCCAGTACTTC.

The rearrangement uses TRBV4-2 and TRBJ2-1; D is perhaps TRBD2 (7 bases). The length of the CDR3 is 16 residues. Trimming took off 1 base at V and 2 bases at J, with 12 bases between the two ends. Germline CDR1 and CDR2: LGHNA and YNFKEQ. The CDR3 sequence is CASSQVRGAAYNEQFF. The CDR3 DNA follows: TGTGCCAGCAGCCAAGTTCGGGGGGCCGCCTACAATGAGCAGTTCTTC.

The chain employs TRBV7-2 and TRBJ1-1; no clear D gene. This CDR3 spans 12 amino acids. The germline V gene encodes CDR1 SGHTA and CDR2 FQGNSA. The V end was cut by 3 bases, the J end by 11 bases, with 13 bases between. The CDR3 is CASSFSSFPAFF. The CDR3 bases are TGTGCCAGCAGCTTCTCGTCGTTCCCCGCTTTCTTT.